This TCR beta chain stems from a study of technical replicates of blood from several donors. The protocol was immunoSEQ multiplex PCR, while the TCRdb copy is restricted to in-frame clones and leaves out a portion. The sample consists of about 75,000 clones, roughly 90% of them appearing once. Germline assignment: CDR1 LGHNA and CDR2 YSLEER. There are 19 residues in the CDR3. Deletions cut 0 bases from V and 3 bases from J, with 24 bases between. Sample: T cells isolated from PBMCs. The chain recombines TRBV4-3 with TRBJ2-7; D may be TRBD1 (6 bases). This receptor was identified in a human donor in good health. The CDR3 reads CASSQDAEIQGRSNYEQYF. CDR3 nucleotide sequence: TGCGCCAGCAGCCAAGACGCTGAAATACAGGGAAGGAGTAACTACGAGCAGTACTTC.